This entry is about one TCR beta chain. This clonotype is classified as medium-sized (0.01 to 0.1%). Which antigen it targets is not known. Base qualities are not provided; no much larger clone lies one nucleotide away. Via the germline V gene (reference sequence), CDR1 is MNHEY and CDR2 SMNVEV. The junction shows trimming of 7 bases on V and 0 bases on J, plus 12 bases between the germline ends. Its CDR3 holds 15 amino acids, cysteine through phenylalanine. Only the CDR3 region is kept as DNA, spanning 45 bases read in frame from base 1. The source of the sample is a study of CD4 and CD8 cells across lung adenocarcinoma regions (dated by TCRdb to the late 2010s). In the study overall: Intratumor heterogeneity of the T cell receptor repertoire was examined by comparing tumor centers with tumor margins.

Patients with localized lung adenocarcinoma, a subtype of non-small cell lung cancer, were used as donors. These samples came from the centers of localized lung adenocarcinomas. For TCR repertoire analysis, CD8+ T cells from tumor tissue were profiled apart from CD4+ T cells. The method was PCR. TCRdb names HiSeq X Ten as the instrument used. Using fastp at Q25 and MiXCR, TCRdb reprocessed the public reads and kept productive beta chains. Every CDR3 protein is listed once, alongside the most common genes and DNA of its rows. The sample table lists roughly 7,000 distinct CDR3 sequences, approximately 50% of them with a count of one. The top ten clones comprise over 15% of the sample.

The V gene is TRBV27 and the J gene is TRBJ2-2; the D call is tentative, TRBD1 or TRBD2, as each matches 5 bases. This TCR derives from a female donor with lung adenocarcinoma. The CD4 and CD8 labels of this study may be unreliable. Sequencing was carried out using CD8+ T cells from the center of a lung tumor. The cell subset or site label on this specimen signifies: tumor center region. The nucleotide sequence reads TGTGCCAGCACCCTTGGGGGACCGAACACCGGGGAGCTGTTTTTT. Translation gives CASTLGGPNTGELFF.